The 26 T cell receptor beta chains below come from one sample, sequenced in a study of blood T cell repertoires in COVID-19. Some clones are missing from TCRdb's copy, which holds only in-frame ones; the method was immunoSEQ multiplex PCR. The table shows around 250,000 clones, with approximately 86% occurring only once. The sequenced sample consisted of peripheral blood. The receptors come from a man in his forties with active or convalescent COVID-19.

The rearrangement uses TRBV4-1 and TRBJ2-7; D may be TRBD2 (6 bases). The V gene's germline CDR1 is MGHRA and CDR2 YSYEKL. The CDR3 totals 14 residues. V lost 4 bases, J lost 3 bases, and 13 bases lay in between. The CDR3 region has the DNA TGCGCCAGCAGCCCCGGGACTCACCACTACGAGCAGTACTTC. Residues: CASSPGTHHYEQYF.

The V gene is TRBV28, the J gene TRBJ1-4; 8 bases are shared with TRBD1. In germline, CDR1 is MDHEN, CDR2 SYDVKM. The CDR3 is 17 amino acids. V was clipped by 3 bases and J by 2 bases; unmatched bases: 8. CDR3 sequence: CASSFRTGRVTNEKLFF. The CDR3, as DNA: TGTGCCAGCAGTTTTAGGACAGGGAGGGTCACTAATGAAAAACTGTTTTTT.

In its sample, this clone was seen a few times. V is TRBV7-9 and J is TRBJ1-2; D gene unclear. The CDR3 is 13 residues long. Germline CDR1 SEHNR, CDR2 FQNEAQ (reference sequence). Trimming removed 2 bases from V and 6 bases from J, with 10 bases in between. The CDR3 protein is CASSLNDRDGYTF. CDR3 sequence (DNA): TGTGCCAGCAGCTTAAACGATCGAGATGGCTACACCTTC.

The rearrangement joins TRBV14 to TRBJ1-2; no clear D. V shed 4 bases and J shed 3 bases, with 9 bases lying between them. The germline V gene encodes CDR1 SGHDN and CDR2 FVKESK. The CDR3 loop spans 13 amino acids. The CDR3 reads CASSLGVYYGYTF. CDR3 DNA sequence: TGTGCCAGCAGCCTAGGAGTGTACTATGGCTACACCTTC.

This rearrangement joins TRBV25-1 to TRBJ1-6, with D maybe TRBD1 (5 bases). Germline CDR1 is MGHDK and CDR2 is SYGVNS. This CDR3 spans 15 amino acids. V was clipped by 3 bases and J by 7 bases, with 13 bases between them. Here the CDR3 DNA reads TGTGCCAGCAGTGACCCCAGGGCAGGGAATTCACCCCTCCACTTT. It is translated as CASSDPRAGNSPLHF.

The rearrangement links TRBV12-3 or TRBV12-4 to TRBJ2-5; no definite D call. Between the trimmed V and J ends, which lost 3 bases and 3 bases, there was a span of 5 bases. CDR3 length: 12 amino acids. The CDR3 DNA follows: TGTGCCAGCAGTTTTTCAAAAGAGACCCAGTACTTC. Translated: CASSFSKETQYF.

This chain joins TRBV13 and TRBJ1-1, with 10 positions matching TRBD1. The CDR3 totals 13 residues. The ends lost 5 bases at V and 11 bases at J; junction bases unmatched: 8. Germline CDR1 reads PRHDT; CDR2 reads FYEKMQ (reference sequence). CDR3 in amino acids: CASSKDRGQGAFF. CDR3 coding DNA: TGTGCCAGCAGCAAAGACAGGGGGCAAGGGGCTTTCTTT.

J is TRBJ2-3 and V is TRBV9; D perhaps matches TRBD2 (5 bases). The V gene's germline CDR1 is SGDLS and CDR2 YYNGEE. The CDR3 has 19 amino acids. V was shortened by 2 bases and J by 0 bases, with 22 bases between the two germline ends. CDR3 DNA sequence: TGTGCCAGCAGCGTCTCGGCGAGGAGGATCTCGACTAGCACAGATACGCAGTATTTT. Translating gives CASSVSARRISTSTDTQYF.

This clone was found a few times. This sequence joins TRBV2 and TRBJ2-7, with a weak D call TRBD2 (6 bases). V lost 7 bases, J lost 6 bases, and 10 bases lay in between. CDR3 length equals 11 residues. The V gene's germline CDR1 is SNHLY and CDR2 FYNNEI. CDR3 in amino acids: CASTSGLEQYF. The DNA for the CDR3 is TGTGCCAGCACGAGCGGGCTCGAGCAGTACTTC.

The CDR3 nucleotides are TGCGCCAGCAGCATCGGGACTAGCGGGAGAGCAGATACGCAGTATTTT. This encodes CASSIGTSGRADTQYF. This chain links TRBV5-1 with TRBJ2-3, with TRBD2 matching 14 bases. V lost 4 bases and J lost 4; bases outside the gene matches: 5. Germline loops: CDR1 SGHRS, CDR2 YFSETQ. The CDR3 contains 16 residues.

The V gene is TRBV5-5, the J gene TRBJ1-1; 7 positions agree with TRBD1. The J segment lost 0 bases and the V segment lost 0 bases, leaving 2 bases of the junction unmatched. The CDR3 is 15 residues long. The germline gives CDR1 SGHKS, CDR2 YYEKEE (reference sequence). The CDR3 nucleotides read TGTGCCAGCAGCTTGGACAGGGGAATGAACACTGAAGCTTTCTTT. Amino acids: CASSLDRGMNTEAFF.

The chain couples TRBV5-1 to TRBJ1-2, with 9 bases aligning to TRBD1. The CDR3 totals 14 residues. V was pared by 7 bases and J by 4 bases, with 8 bases of the junction left unmatched. Germline V gene data show CDR1 as SGHRS and CDR2 as YFSETQ. This CDR3 reads CASATGGSLYGYTF. For the CDR3, the DNA is TGCGCCAGCGCCACAGGGGGCTCTCTCTATGGCTACACCTTC.

The rearrangement links TRBV29-1 to TRBJ2-2; 10 bases align to TRBD2. CDR1 and CDR2 from the germline V gene are SQVTM and ANQGSEA. The CDR3 runs to 15 residues. With V trimmed by 4 bases and J by 0 bases, 2 bases remained unmatched. This chain's CDR3 is CSVVLAGANTGELFF. Written as DNA, the CDR3 is TGCAGCGTTGTTCTAGCGGGAGCGAACACCGGGGAGCTGTTTTTT.

The CDR3 loop is CAWSSGEDSYNEQFF. As DNA, the CDR3 is TGTGCCTGGTCTAGCGGGGAGGATTCCTACAATGAGCAGTTCTTC. The V gene is TRBV30, the J gene TRBJ2-1; 9 nucleotides match TRBD2. With V trimmed by 5 bases and J by 1 base, 6 bases remained unmatched. CDR1 and CDR2 from the germline V gene are GTSNPN and SVGIG (reference sequence). CDR3 size: 15 residues.

This clone was detected once. V usage is TRBV28 and J usage is TRBJ1-1; D not resolved. This CDR3 is 13 amino acids long. Trimming shortened V by 1 base and J by 8 bases, and 11 bases separated the two germline ends. CDR1 and CDR2 from the germline V gene are MDHEN and SYDVKM. CDR3 region: CASSLSTPGEAFF. DNA for the CDR3: TGTGCCAGCAGTTTATCGACTCCGGGGGAAGCTTTCTTT.

J is TRBJ2-5 and V is TRBV27; D not resolved. V was shortened by 5 bases and J by 5 bases, with 15 bases between the two germline ends. Germline CDR1 reads MNHEY; CDR2 reads SMNVEV (reference sequence). CDR3 length: 14 amino acids. Written as DNA, the CDR3 is TGTGCCAGCAGTACTGAACCTTTACTTGAGACCCAGTACTTC. This codes for CASSTEPLLETQYF.

The V gene is TRBV2, the J gene TRBJ2-1; D possibly corresponds to TRBD1 (6 bases). From germline, CDR1 is SNHLY and CDR2 FYNNEI. This CDR3 contains 12 residues. Trimming removed 4 bases at V and 9 bases at J, with 10 bases between. CDR3 protein: CASSVRDIEQFF. CDR3 bases: TGTGCCAGCAGTGTAAGGGACATTGAGCAGTTCTTC.

The chain combines TRBV6-2 or TRBV6-3 with TRBJ2-1, with D maybe TRBD2 (6 bases). The V end lost 0 bases, the J end lost 0 bases, and 15 bases lay between the germline ends. The CDR3 sequence is 18 residues long. Germline lookup yields CDR1 MNHEY and CDR2 SVGEGT. Written as DNA, the CDR3 is TGTGCCAGCAGTTACTCGCGGGGACTTTTACCCTCCTACAATGAGCAGTTCTTC. Encoded protein: CASSYSRGLLPSYNEQFF.

The rearrangement uses TRBV24-1 and TRBJ2-5; 10 bases line up with TRBD1. The CDR3 loop spans 15 amino acids. Germline V gene sequence: CDR1 KGHDR, CDR2 SFDVKD. The trim removed 3 bases at V and 5 bases at J, leaving 5 bases unmatched. The CDR3 loop is CATSDDRGRGETQYF. Written as DNA, the CDR3 is TGTGCCACCAGTGATGACAGGGGGCGAGGCGAGACCCAGTACTTC.

This clone was recorded once. The chain has TRBV6-2 or TRBV6-3 and TRBJ1-5; D might be TRBD1 (6 bases). Germline CDR1 reads MNHEY; CDR2 reads SVGEGT. The length of the CDR3 is 14 residues. V lost 2 bases and J 5 bases, leaving 10 bases between the germline ends. CDR3 coding DNA: TGTGCCAGCAGTTACAGAGGGGGTGATCAGCCCCAGCATTTT. Translating it yields CASSYRGGDQPQHF.

V gene TRBV6-5 combines with J gene TRBJ1-2, with D maybe TRBD1 (5 bases). Germline loops: CDR1 MNHEY, CDR2 SVGAGI. The CDR3 is made up of 15 amino acids. V was clipped by 8 bases and J by 4 bases, with 20 bases between them. The CDR3 is CASLLGGPGGYGYTF. Here the CDR3 DNA reads TGTGCCAGCCTCCTGGGGGGACCTGGGGGCTATGGCTACACCTTC.

The gene calls are TRBV27 and TRBJ2-1; 12 bases line up with TRBD2. Germline CDR1 reads MNHEY; CDR2 reads SMNVEV (reference sequence). V shed 1 base and J 6 bases; nucleotides not matched to a gene: 7. The CDR3 length is 17 residues. CDR3 in DNA: TGTGCCAGCAGTTTATGGGACCTAGCGGGAGGGGTCAATGAGCAGTTCTTC. Translation: CASSLWDLAGGVNEQFF.

The chain recombines TRBV11-3 with TRBJ2-1; 8 bases are shared with TRBD1. The CDR3 is 16 residues long. CDR1 and CDR2 from the germline V gene are SGHNT and YENEEA. The ends lost 1 base at V and 0 bases at J; junction bases unmatched: 2. The CDR3 nucleotides read TGTGCCAGCAGCTTAGCAGGGGGCTTCTCCTACAATGAGCAGTTCTTC. Its protein product is CASSLAGGFSYNEQFF.

This chain links TRBV10-3 with TRBJ1-1; weak D call: TRBD1 (5 bases). CDR1 is ENHRY and CDR2 is SYGVKD in the germline V gene. With 6 bases removed from V and 0 bases from J, the gap between germline ends came to 8 bases. This CDR3 comprises 13 residues. The CDR3 spells CAIRPGMNTEAFF. The CDR3 region has the DNA TGTGCCATCAGACCAGGGATGAACACTGAAGCTTTCTTT.

The chain has TRBV6-5 and TRBJ1-5, with 7 bases that match TRBD1. The V and J ends lost 6 bases and 3 bases, in that order; junction bases with no gene match: 8. CDR1 and CDR2 (germline): MNHEY, SVGAGI. The CDR3 runs to 15 residues. The CDR3 here is CASRSHRGHNQPQHF. The CDR3 region has the DNA TGTGCCAGCAGATCCCACAGGGGTCACAATCAGCCCCAGCATTTT.

Comment on this clone: At one boundary the junction diverges from the germline segment, which might be a read error. The chain is built from TRBV24-1 and TRBJ2-7; TRBD1 matches at 10 bases. Germline V CDR1 and CDR2: KGHDR, SFDVKD. The length of the CDR3 is 12 residues. For the CDR3, the DNA is TGTGCCACCAGTGACTCCGACAGGGGGCTATCCTTC. Translated: CATSDSDRGLSF.